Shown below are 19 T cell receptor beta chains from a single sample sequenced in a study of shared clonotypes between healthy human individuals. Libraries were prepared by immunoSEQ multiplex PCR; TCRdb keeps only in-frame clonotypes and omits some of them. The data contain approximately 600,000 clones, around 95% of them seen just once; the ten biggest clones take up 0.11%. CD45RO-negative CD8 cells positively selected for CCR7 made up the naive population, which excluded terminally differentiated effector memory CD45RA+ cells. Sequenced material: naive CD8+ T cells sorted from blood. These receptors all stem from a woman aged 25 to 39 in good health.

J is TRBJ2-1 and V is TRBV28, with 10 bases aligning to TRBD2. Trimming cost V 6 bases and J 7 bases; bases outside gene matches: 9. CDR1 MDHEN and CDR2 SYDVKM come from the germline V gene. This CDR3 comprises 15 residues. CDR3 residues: CASSTLAGEENEQFF. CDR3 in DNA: TGTGCCAGCAGCACGCTAGCGGGAGAGGAGAATGAGCAGTTCTTC.

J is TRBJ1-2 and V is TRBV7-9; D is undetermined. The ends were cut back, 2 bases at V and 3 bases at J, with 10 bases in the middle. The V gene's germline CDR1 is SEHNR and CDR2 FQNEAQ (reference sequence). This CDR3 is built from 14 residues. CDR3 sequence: CASSLSQVHYGYTF. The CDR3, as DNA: TGTGCCAGCAGCTTAAGTCAGGTTCACTATGGCTACACCTTC.

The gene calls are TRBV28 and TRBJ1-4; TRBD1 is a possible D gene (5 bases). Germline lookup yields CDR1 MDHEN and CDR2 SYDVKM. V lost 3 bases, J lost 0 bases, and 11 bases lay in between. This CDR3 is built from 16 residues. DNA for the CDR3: TGTGCCAGCAGTTTCCGTCTAGGGGCAACTAATGAAAAACTGTTTTTT. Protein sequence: CASSFRLGATNEKLFF.

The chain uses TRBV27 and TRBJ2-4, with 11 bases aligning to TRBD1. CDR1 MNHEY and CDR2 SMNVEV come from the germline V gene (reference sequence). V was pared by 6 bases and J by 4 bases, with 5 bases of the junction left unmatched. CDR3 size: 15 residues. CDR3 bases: TGTGCCAGCAGCACTGGGACAGGGGGAAAAAACATTCAGTACTTC. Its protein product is CASSTGTGGKNIQYF.

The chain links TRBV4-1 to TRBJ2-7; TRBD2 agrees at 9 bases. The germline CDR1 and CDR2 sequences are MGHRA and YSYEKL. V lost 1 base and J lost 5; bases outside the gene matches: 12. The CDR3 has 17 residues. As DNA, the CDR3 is TGCGCCAGCAGCCAAGGACCAATAGCGGGAGAGGGCCACGAGCAGTACTTC. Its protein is CASSQGPIAGEGHEQYF.

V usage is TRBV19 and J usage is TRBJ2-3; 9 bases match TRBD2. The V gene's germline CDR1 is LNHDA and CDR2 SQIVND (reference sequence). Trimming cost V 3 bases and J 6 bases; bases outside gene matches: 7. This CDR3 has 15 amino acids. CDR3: CASSIVLAGTDTQYF. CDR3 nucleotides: TGTGCCAGTAGTATTGTGCTAGCGGGAACCGATACGCAGTATTTT.

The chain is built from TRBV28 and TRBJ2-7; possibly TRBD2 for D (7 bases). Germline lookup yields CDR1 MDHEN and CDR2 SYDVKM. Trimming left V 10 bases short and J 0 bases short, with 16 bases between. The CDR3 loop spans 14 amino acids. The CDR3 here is CATRRGASSYEQYF. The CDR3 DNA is TGTGCCACCCGCCGGGGGGCGAGCTCCTACGAGCAGTACTTC.

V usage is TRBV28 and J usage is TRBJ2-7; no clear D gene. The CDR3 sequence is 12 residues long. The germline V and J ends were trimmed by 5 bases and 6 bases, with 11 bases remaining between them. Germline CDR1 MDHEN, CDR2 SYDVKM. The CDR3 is CASSAGGSEQYF. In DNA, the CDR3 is TGTGCCAGCAGTGCCGGCGGCTCCGAGCAGTACTTC.

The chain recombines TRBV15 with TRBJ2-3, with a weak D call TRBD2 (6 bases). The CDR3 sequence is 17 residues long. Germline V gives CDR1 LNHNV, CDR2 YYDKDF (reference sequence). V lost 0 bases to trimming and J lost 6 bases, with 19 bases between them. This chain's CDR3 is CATSRDPGGSWEDTQYF. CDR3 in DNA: TGTGCCACCAGCAGAGATCCCGGGGGATCTTGGGAGGATACGCAGTATTTT.

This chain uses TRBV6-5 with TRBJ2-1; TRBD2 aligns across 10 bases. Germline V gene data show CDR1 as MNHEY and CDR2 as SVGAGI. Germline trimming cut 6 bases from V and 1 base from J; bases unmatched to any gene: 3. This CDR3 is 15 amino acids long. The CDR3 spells CASSLGLASYNEQFF. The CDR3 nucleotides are TGTGCCAGCAGCCTGGGACTAGCGTCCTACAATGAGCAGTTCTTC.

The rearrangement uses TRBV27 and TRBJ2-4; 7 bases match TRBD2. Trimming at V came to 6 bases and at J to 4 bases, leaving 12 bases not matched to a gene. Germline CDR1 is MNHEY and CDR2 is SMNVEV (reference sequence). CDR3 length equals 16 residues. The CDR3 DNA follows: TGTGCCAGCAGCGACCGGGACTACGGATCAAAAAACATTCAGTACTTC. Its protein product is CASSDRDYGSKNIQYF.

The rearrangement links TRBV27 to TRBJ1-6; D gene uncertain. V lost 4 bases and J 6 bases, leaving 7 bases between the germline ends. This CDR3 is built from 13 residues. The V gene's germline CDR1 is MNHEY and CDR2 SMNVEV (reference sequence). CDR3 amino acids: CASSSGANSPLHF. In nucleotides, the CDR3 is TGTGCCAGCAGTTCAGGAGCTAATTCACCCCTCCACTTT.

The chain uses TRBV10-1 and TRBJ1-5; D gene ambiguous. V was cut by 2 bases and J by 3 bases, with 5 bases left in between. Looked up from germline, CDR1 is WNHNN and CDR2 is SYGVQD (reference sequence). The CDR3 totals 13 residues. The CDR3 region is CASSEGFNQPQHF. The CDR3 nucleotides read TGCGCCAGCAGTGAGGGGTTCAATCAGCCCCAGCATTTT.

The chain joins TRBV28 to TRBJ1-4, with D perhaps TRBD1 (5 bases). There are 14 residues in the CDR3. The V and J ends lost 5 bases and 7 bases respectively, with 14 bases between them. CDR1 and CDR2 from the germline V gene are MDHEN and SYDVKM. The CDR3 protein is CASSLIGAGEKLFF. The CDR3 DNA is TGTGCCAGCAGTCTTATCGGGGCGGGTGAAAAACTGTTTTTT. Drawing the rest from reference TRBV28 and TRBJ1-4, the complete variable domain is DVKVTQSSRYLVKRTGEKVFLECVQDMDHENMFWYRQDPGLGLRLIYFSYDVKMKEKGDIPEGYSVSREKKERFSLILESASTNQTSMYLCASSLIGAGEKLFFGSGTQLSVL.

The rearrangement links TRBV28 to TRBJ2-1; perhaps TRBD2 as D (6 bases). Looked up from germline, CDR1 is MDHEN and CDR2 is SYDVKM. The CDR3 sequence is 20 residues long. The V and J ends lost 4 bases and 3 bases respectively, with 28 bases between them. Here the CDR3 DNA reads TGTGCCAGCAGTTCCCCGCCGGGGGACCAGCGGAGTCGGATCTACAATGAGCAGTTCTTC. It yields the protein CASSSPPGDQRSRIYNEQFF. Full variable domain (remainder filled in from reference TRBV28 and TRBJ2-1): DVKVTQSSRYLVKRTGEKVFLECVQDMDHENMFWYRQDPGLGLRLIYFSYDVKMKEKGDIPEGYSVSREKKERFSLILESASTNQTSMYLCASSSPPGDQRSRIYNEQFFGPGTRLTVL.

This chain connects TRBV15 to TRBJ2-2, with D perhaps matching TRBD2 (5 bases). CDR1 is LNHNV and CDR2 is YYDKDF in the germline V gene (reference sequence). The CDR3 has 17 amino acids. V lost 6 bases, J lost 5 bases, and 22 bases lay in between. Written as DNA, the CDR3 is TGTGCCACCAGACCCCCCTTGGGAACTAGTCGGACCGGGGAGCTGTTTTTT. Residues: CATRPPLGTSRTGELFF.

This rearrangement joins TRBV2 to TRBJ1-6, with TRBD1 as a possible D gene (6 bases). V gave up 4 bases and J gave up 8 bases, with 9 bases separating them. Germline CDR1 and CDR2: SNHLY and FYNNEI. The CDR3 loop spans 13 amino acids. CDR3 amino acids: CASSGQDYSPLHF. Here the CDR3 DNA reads TGTGCCAGCAGTGGACAGGATTATTCACCCCTCCACTTT.

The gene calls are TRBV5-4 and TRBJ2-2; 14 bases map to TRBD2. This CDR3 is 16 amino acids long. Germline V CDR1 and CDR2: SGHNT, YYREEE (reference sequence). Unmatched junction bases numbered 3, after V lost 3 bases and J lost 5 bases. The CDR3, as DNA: TGTGCCAGCAGCTCCGGACTAGCGGGAGGTACCGGGGAGCTGTTTTTT. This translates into CASSSGLAGGTGELFF. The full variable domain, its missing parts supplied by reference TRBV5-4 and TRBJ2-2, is ETGVTQSPTHLIKTRGQQVTLRCSSQSGHNTVSWYQQALGQGPQFIFQYYREEENGRGNFPPRFSGLQFPNYSSELNVNALELDDSALYLCASSSGLAGGTGELFFGEGSRLTVL.

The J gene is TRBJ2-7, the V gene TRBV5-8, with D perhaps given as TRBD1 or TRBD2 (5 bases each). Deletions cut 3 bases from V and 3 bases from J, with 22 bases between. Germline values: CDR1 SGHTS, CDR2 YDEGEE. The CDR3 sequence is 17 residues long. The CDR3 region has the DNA TGTGCCAGCAGCTGGGGAGCTATGGGGCTCCAACTCTACGAGCAGTACTTC. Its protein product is CASSWGAMGLQLYEQYF.